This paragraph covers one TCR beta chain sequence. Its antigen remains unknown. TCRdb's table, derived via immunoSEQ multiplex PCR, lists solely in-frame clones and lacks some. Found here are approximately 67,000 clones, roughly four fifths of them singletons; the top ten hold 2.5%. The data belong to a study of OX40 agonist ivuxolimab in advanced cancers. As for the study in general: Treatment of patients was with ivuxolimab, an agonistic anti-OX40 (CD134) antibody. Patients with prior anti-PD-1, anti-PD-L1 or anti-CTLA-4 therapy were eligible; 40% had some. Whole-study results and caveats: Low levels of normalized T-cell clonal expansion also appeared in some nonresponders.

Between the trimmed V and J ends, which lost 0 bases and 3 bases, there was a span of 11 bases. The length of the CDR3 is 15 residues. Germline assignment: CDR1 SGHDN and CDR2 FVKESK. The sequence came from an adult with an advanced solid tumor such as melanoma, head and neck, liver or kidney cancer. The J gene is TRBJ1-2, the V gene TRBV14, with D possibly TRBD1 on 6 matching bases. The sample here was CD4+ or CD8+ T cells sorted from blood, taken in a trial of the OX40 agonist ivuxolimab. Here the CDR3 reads CASSQDWGQYYGYTF. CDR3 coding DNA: TGTGCCAGCAGCCAAGATTGGGGGCAGTACTATGGCTACACCTTC.